This T cell receptor beta chain came from a study of blood T cells in healthy people across ages. Study-wide findings and caveats: Naive CD4+ cell counts and diversity both ran higher in long-lived than in aged donors.

The total RNA that was extracted per sample amounted to at least 5.5 micrograms. CDR3 size: 13 residues. The germline V gene encodes CDR1 ENHRY and CDR2 SYGVKD. Trimming removed 6 bases from V and 6 bases from J, with 15 bases in between. About this clonotype: What it binds is not known.

A second roughly 6 to 12 cycle PCR used barcoded and J-beta primers. Researchers report that each sample yielded at least 3 million CDR3-containing paired-end reads. TCRdb re-called the 5' RACE reads with MiXCR, one entry per CDR3 protein. The sample has some 710,000 distinct CDR3 sequences, more than 35% seen once. The sample taken for sequencing was blood. The V gene is TRBV10-3, the J gene TRBJ2-7, with D tentatively TRBD1 or TRBD2 (6 bases each). This receptor was identified in an elderly man in good health. This CDR3 reads CAIRGGSEGEQYF. The DNA of the CDR3 is TGTGCCATCAGGGGGGGCTCTGAGGGCGAGCAGTACTTC.